The T cell receptor beta chain described here comes from a study of blood T cell repertoires in COVID-19. For the study at large: Samples representing acute and convalescent COVID-19 were sourced from the United States, Italy and Spain.

How the authors handled the data: How many nucleated cells were present was estimated from reference gene primer amplification. Sequencing used immunoSEQ multiplex PCR; TCRdb keeps in-frame clones, though not all of them. For V, J and clone size, that table is used; D and trimming come from the DNA. The sample includes 310,000 or so clones, nearly 90% of them seen just once. Clinical history as reported by participants underpinned cohort assignment. CDR3 length: 13 amino acids. V shed 6 bases and J shed 11 bases, with 19 bases lying between them. In germline, CDR1 is MRHNA, CDR2 SNTAGT. Sequencing used PBMCs or T cells enriched from blood (not recorded which). The source of this sequence is a woman aged 25-40 years who had recovered from COVID-19. J is TRBJ1-1 and V is TRBV6-4; D is possibly TRBD1 (5 bases). The CDR3 sequence: CASSPGPANMAFF. In nucleotides, the CDR3 is TGTGCCAGCAGCCCAGGGCCCGCCAATATGGCTTTCTTT.